The next 23 T cell receptor beta chains were all read from a single sample in a study of CD8+ T cells in alopecia areata. Peripheral blood samples and lesional scalp punch biopsies were obtained from alopecia areata patients. RNA extraction was followed by reverse transcription into cDNA, which acted as the sequencing template. This table comes from immunoSEQ multiplex PCR, and its TCRdb copy is limited to in-frame clones, with some not included. Of some 7,500 clones listed, 45% to 70% are singletons. The specimen comprised skin, sampled at week 0. All receptors derive from a human donor with alopecia areata.

The chain employs TRBV2 and TRBJ2-3; no reliable D call. The CDR3 is 15 residues long. Trimming removed 5 bases at V and 0 bases at J, with 12 bases between. Germline V CDR1 and CDR2: SNHLY, FYNNEI. DNA of the CDR3: TGTGCCAGCAGTCTTTGGGGTCGGAGCACAGATACGCAGTATTTT. Protein product: CASSLWGRSTDTQYF.

The chain has TRBV6-8 and TRBJ1-2, with no clear D. This CDR3 spans 11 amino acids. Trimming cost V 6 bases and J 3 bases, with 5 bases left between them. The germline V gene has CDR1 MNHGY and CDR2 SAAAGT. In DNA, the CDR3 is TGTGCCAGCAGCTCATACTATGGCTACACCTTC. Amino acids: CASSSYYGYTF.

The chain carries TRBV29-1 and TRBJ1-1; D gene uncertain. The CDR3 contains 12 residues. With 4 bases removed from V and 1 base from J, the gap between germline ends came to 7 bases. Germline CDR1 is SQVTM and CDR2 is ANQGSEA. The CDR3 sequence is CSVAEGNTEAFF. The CDR3 DNA reads TGCAGCGTTGCCGAAGGGAACACTGAAGCTTTCTTT.

The genes are TRBV6-6 and TRBJ2-2; a weak D match, TRBD2 (5 bases). CDR1 and CDR2 from the germline V gene are MNHNY and SVGAGI (reference sequence). The CDR3 totals 14 residues. The V and J ends lost 5 bases and 4 bases respectively, with 11 bases between them. The CDR3 DNA follows: TGTGCCAGCAGTCGGGGTGATGGCACCGGGGAGCTGTTTTTT. Its protein product is CASSRGDGTGELFF.

This clone was recorded once. The chain combines TRBV2 with TRBJ2-6; TRBD1 agrees at 9 bases. The germline CDR1 and CDR2 sequences are SNHLY and FYNNEI. The V and J ends lost 9 bases and 3 bases, in that order; junction bases with no gene match: 6. The CDR3 has 15 residues. The CDR3: CASRDRENGANVLTF. Here the CDR3 DNA reads TGTGCCAGTCGGGACAGGGAAAATGGGGCCAACGTCCTGACTTTC.

This clone is a singleton in its sample. This chain links TRBV5-1 with TRBJ2-5; D gene unclear. There are 15 residues in the CDR3. V lost 0 bases, J lost 2 bases, and 11 bases lay in between. Per germline, CDR1 SGHRS and CDR2 YFSETQ. CDR3 protein: CASSLVAGSQETQYF. In DNA, the CDR3 is TGCGCCAGCAGCTTGGTGGCAGGCTCACAAGAGACCCAGTACTTC.

CDR3 sequence (DNA): TGTGCCAGCAGCCCTCTACTAGCGCTCCAAGAGACCCAGTACTTC. Translation: CASSPLLALQETQYF. This chain joins TRBV14 and TRBJ2-5, with 7 bases matching TRBD2. Germline V gene data show CDR1 as SGHDN and CDR2 as FVKESK. The CDR3 loop spans 15 amino acids. Trimming took 4 bases from V and 1 from J; bases not matched to a gene: 6.

The rearrangement joins TRBV5-6 to TRBJ2-1, with unresolved D. The CDR3 runs to 17 residues. The V and J ends lost 0 bases and 0 bases respectively, with 13 bases between them. The germline gives CDR1 SGHDT, CDR2 YYEEEE. CDR3 DNA sequence: TGTGCCAGCAGCTTGGTTCCCCCCCTCAGCTCCTACAATGAGCAGTTCTTC. Translation: CASSLVPPLSSYNEQFF.

The V and J genes are TRBV5-6 and TRBJ2-7; unclear D gene. This CDR3 has 12 residues. Trimming shortened V by 3 bases and J by 3 bases, and 7 bases separated the two germline ends. Germline CDR1 and CDR2: SGHDT and YYEEEE. DNA for the CDR3: TGTGCCAGCAGCTCGAACTACTACGAGCAGTACTTC. It codes for CASSSNYYEQYF.

This clone was seen a few times. The chain joins TRBV5-4 to TRBJ1-5; a possible D gene is TRBD1 (5 bases). The CDR3 has 15 amino acids. Trimming removed 4 bases at V and 2 bases at J, with 13 bases between. From germline, CDR1 is SGHNT and CDR2 YYREEE (reference sequence). The CDR3 DNA is TGTGCCAGCAGCCGCGGTGGGGGTGGCAATCAGCCCCAGCATTTT. It yields the protein CASSRGGGGNQPQHF.

The gene calls are TRBV29-1 and TRBJ2-5, with D possibly matching TRBD2 (6 bases). Germline CDR1 and CDR2: SQVTM and ANQGSEA. The CDR3 length is 10 residues. Trimming removed 6 bases at V and 7 bases at J, with 9 bases between. CDR3 sequence: CSVPGGTQYF. The CDR3, as DNA: TGCAGCGTGCCCGGGGGGACCCAGTACTTC. The variable domain in full, with the rest retrieved from reference TRBV29-1 and TRBJ2-5, is SAVISQKPSRDICQRGTSLTIQCQVDSQVTMMFWYRQQPGQSLTLIATANQGSEATYESGFVIDKFPISRPNLTFSTLTVSNMSPEDSSIYLCSVPGGTQYFGPGTRLLVL.

The chain employs TRBV5-3 and TRBJ2-7; 8 nucleotides line up with TRBD2. TRBV5-3 is assigned to the ORF class and has an uncertain function. Trimming cost V 5 bases and J 6 bases; bases outside gene matches: 10. The CDR3 totals 14 residues. CDR3 amino acids: CARSLLAAGIEQYF. CDR3 nucleotide sequence: TGTGCCAGAAGTTTACTAGCGGCTGGAATCGAGCAGTACTTC.

This clone has just a few counts. This chain joins TRBV4-1 and TRBJ1-6; tentative D call: TRBD1 (5 bases). V dropped 0 bases and J dropped 10 bases, with 10 bases sitting between them. Germline V lookup: CDR1 MGHRA, CDR2 YSYEKL. The CDR3 has 14 residues. The CDR3 loop reads CASSQEAGGSPLHF. In DNA form, the CDR3 reads TGCGCCAGCAGCCAAGAGGCCGGGGGGTCACCCCTCCACTTT.

This clone was counted only a few times. The rearrangement uses TRBV4-1 and TRBJ2-5, with D possibly TRBD2 on 5 matching bases. The CDR3 is made up of 12 amino acids. V lost 0 bases and J lost 9, with 8 bases in between. The germline V gene has CDR1 MGHRA and CDR2 YSYEKL. The CDR3 region has the DNA TGCGCCAGCAGCCAAGATCTGAGGGCCCAGTACTTC. Translated: CASSQDLRAQYF.

The CDR3 here is CASIAGTSGVQYF. CDR3 nucleotides: TGTGCCAGCATTGCCGGGACTAGCGGGGTGCAGTACTTC. J is TRBJ2-7 and V is TRBV2; 13 bases are shared with TRBD2. This CDR3 has 13 amino acids. Germline assignment: CDR1 SNHLY and CDR2 FYNNEI. V lost 7 bases, J lost 9 bases, and 6 bases stayed unmatched.

This sequence joins TRBV2 and TRBJ2-7; TRBD1 aligns across 8 bases. Germline V gives CDR1 SNHLY, CDR2 FYNNEI. The CDR3 is 13 residues long. V was clipped by 9 bases and J by 6 bases; unmatched bases: 10. The CDR3 sequence is CARRGQGAVEQYF. CDR3 DNA: TGTGCCAGAAGGGGGCAGGGGGCGGTCGAGCAGTACTTC.

This chain joins TRBV5-6 and TRBJ2-5, with D unclear. CDR3 length equals 11 residues. Trimming took 3 bases from V and 2 from J, leaving 2 bases between them. Germline V gene sequence: CDR1 SGHDT, CDR2 YYEEEE. This chain's CDR3 is CASSSQETQYF. The CDR3 region has the DNA TGTGCCAGCAGCTCACAAGAGACCCAGTACTTC.

The V call is TRBV29-1, the J call TRBJ2-5; 7 bases fit TRBD2. Unmatched junction bases numbered 10, after V lost 8 bases and J lost 7 bases. The germline CDR1 and CDR2 sequences are SQVTM and ANQGSEA. The CDR3 is 12 residues long. CDR3 protein: CSFSGGRATQYF. In DNA form, the CDR3 reads TGCAGCTTTTCAGGAGGGAGGGCGACCCAGTACTTC.

The chain uses TRBV10-2 and TRBJ1-5, with 11 bases aligning to TRBD1. This CDR3 has 14 residues. After removal of 5 bases from V and 9 bases from J, the junction contained 6 bases not matched to a gene. CDR1 is WSHSY and CDR2 is SAAADI in the germline V gene. The CDR3 is CASSPGTGGSPQHF. The DNA for the CDR3 is TGCGCCAGCAGTCCCGGGACAGGGGGATCGCCCCAGCATTTT.

The V and J genes are TRBV28 and TRBJ2-5, with a weak D call TRBD2 (6 bases). The V gene's germline CDR1 is MDHEN and CDR2 SYDVKM. V was trimmed by 6 bases and J by 3 bases, leaving 17 bases between them. The CDR3 length is 15 residues. This CDR3 reads CASRTGKWREETQYF. CDR3 sequence (DNA): TGTGCCAGCAGGACCGGGAAGTGGAGGGAAGAGACCCAGTACTTC.

This clone was observed a few times. The chain links TRBV7-9 to TRBJ1-1, with D perhaps matching TRBD1 (5 bases). Germline V gene sequence: CDR1 SEHNR, CDR2 FQNEAQ (reference sequence). This CDR3 spans 12 amino acids. Trimming pared 6 bases from V and 1 base from J, leaving 6 bases between. CDR3 in amino acids: CASSRGNTEAFF. In DNA form, the CDR3 reads TGTGCCAGCAGTAGGGGGAACACTGAAGCTTTCTTT.

The CDR3 DNA is TGTGCCAGCAGTCGACTAGCTATCCGTTCGGCCGAGCAGTACTTC. Translation gives CASSRLAIRSAEQYF. The V gene is TRBV6-5, the J gene TRBJ2-7; the match to TRBD2 covers 7 bases. Per the germline V gene, CDR1 is MNHEY and CDR2 is SVGAGI. The CDR3 is made up of 15 amino acids. The V and J ends lost 5 bases and 6 bases, in that order; junction bases with no gene match: 13.

This clone was counted between two and nine times. The chain is built from TRBV5-4 and TRBJ2-5; 10 nucleotides align to TRBD1. Germline CDR1 is SGHNT and CDR2 is YYREEE (reference sequence). J gave up 5 bases and V 4 bases, and 5 bases lay outside the gene matches. This CDR3 comprises 14 residues. The CDR3 is CASSPGQGWETQYF. The CDR3 nucleotides are TGTGCCAGCAGCCCGGGACAGGGGTGGGAGACCCAGTACTTC.